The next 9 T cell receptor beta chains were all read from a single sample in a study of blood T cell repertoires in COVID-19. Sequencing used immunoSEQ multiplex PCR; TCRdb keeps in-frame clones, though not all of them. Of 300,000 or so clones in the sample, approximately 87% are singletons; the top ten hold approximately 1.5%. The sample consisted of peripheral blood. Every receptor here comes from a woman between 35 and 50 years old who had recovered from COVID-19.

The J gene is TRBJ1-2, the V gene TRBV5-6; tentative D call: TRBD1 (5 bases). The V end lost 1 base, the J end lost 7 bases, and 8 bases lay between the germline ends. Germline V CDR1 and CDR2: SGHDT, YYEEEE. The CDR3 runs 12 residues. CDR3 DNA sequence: TGTGCCAGCAGCTTGAGCAGGGCTGGCTACACCTTC. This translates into CASSLSRAGYTF.

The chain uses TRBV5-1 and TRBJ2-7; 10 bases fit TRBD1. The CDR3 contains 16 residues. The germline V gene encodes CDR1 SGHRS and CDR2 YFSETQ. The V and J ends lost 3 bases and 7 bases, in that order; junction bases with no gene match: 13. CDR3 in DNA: TGCGCCAGCAGCTACGCGGGACAGGGGTCCCCAGGGGAGCAGTACTTC. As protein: CASSYAGQGSPGEQYF.

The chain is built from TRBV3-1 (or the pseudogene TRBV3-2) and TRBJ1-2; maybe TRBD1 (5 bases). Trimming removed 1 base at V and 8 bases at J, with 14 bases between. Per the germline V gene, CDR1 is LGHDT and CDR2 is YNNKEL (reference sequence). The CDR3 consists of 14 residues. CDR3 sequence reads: CASSQGVQGPGYTF. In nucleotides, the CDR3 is TGTGCCAGCAGCCAAGGTGTCCAGGGTCCGGGCTACACCTTC.

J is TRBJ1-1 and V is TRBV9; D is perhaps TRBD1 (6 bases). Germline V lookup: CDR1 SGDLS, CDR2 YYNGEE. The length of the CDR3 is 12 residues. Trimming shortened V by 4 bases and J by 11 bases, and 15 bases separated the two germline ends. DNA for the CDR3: TGTGCCAGCAGCCCCGGACAGCGCATGGCTTTCTTT. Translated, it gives CASSPGQRMAFF.

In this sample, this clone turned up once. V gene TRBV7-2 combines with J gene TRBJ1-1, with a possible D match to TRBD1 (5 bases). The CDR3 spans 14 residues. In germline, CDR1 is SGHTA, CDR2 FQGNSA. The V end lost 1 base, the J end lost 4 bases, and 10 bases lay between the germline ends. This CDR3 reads CASSLVGRGTEAFF. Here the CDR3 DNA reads TGTGCCAGCAGCTTAGTAGGGAGGGGCACTGAAGCTTTCTTT. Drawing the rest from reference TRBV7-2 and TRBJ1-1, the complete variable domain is GAGVSQSPSNKVTEKGKDVELRCDPISGHTALYWYRQSLGQGLEFLIYFQGNSAPDKSGLPSDRFSAERTGGSVSTLTIQRTQQEDSAVYLCASSLVGRGTEAFFGQGTRLTVV.

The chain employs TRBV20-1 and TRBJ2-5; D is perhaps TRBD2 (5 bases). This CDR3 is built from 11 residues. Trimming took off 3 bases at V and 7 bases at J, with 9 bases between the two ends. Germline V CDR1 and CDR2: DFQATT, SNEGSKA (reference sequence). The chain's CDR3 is CSASSGGTQYF. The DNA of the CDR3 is TGCAGTGCTAGCTCAGGAGGGACCCAGTACTTC.

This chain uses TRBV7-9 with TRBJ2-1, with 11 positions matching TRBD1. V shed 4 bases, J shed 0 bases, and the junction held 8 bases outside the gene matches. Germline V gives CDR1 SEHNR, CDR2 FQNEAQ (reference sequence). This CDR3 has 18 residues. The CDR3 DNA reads TGTGCCAGCAGCTCGCGGACAGGGGGCCGAATCTCCTACAATGAGCAGTTCTTC. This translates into CASSSRTGGRISYNEQFF.

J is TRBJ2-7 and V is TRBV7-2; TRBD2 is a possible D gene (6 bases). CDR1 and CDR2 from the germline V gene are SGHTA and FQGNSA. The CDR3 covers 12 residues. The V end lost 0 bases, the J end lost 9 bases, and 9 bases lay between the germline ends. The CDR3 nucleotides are TGTGCCAGCAGCTTAGCCCCGGGAGTGCAGTACTTC. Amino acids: CASSLAPGVQYF.

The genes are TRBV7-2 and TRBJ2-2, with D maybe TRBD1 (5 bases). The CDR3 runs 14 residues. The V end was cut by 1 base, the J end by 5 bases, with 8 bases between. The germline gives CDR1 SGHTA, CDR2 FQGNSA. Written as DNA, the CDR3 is TGTGCCAGCAGCTTAGTCAGGGCGACCGGGGAGCTGTTTTTT. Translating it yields CASSLVRATGELFF.